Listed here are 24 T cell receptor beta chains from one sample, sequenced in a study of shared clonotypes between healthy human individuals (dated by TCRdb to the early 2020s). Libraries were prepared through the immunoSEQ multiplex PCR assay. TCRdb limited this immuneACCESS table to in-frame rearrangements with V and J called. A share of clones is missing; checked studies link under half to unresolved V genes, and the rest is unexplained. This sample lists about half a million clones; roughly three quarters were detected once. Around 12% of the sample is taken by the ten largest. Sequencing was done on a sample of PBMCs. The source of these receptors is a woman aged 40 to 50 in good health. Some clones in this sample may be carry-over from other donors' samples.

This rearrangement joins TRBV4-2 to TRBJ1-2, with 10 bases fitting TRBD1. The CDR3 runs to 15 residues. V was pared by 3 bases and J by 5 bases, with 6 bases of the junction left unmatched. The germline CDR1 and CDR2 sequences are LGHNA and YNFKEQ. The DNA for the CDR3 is TGTGCCAGCAGCCATCGACAGGGGGCTGAGTATGGCTACACCTTC. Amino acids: CASSHRQGAEYGYTF.

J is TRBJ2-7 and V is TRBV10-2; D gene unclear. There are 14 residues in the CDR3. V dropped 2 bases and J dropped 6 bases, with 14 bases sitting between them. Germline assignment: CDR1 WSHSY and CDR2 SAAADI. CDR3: CASSESRREAEQYF. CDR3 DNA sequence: TGCGCCAGCAGTGAGAGCAGAAGAGAGGCCGAGCAGTACTTC.

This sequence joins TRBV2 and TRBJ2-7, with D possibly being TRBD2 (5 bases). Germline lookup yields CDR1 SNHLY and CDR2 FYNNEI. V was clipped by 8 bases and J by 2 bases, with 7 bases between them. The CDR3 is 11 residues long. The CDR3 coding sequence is TGTGCCAGCGGGCGGGCCTACGAGCAGTACTTC. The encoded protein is CASGRAYEQYF.

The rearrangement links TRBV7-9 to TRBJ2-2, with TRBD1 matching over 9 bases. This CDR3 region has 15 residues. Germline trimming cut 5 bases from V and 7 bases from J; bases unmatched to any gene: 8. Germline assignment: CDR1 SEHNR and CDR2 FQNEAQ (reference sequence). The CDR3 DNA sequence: TGTGCCAGCAGCCGTAGGACAGGGGATGTCGGGGAGCTGTTTTTT. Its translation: CASSRRTGDVGELFF.

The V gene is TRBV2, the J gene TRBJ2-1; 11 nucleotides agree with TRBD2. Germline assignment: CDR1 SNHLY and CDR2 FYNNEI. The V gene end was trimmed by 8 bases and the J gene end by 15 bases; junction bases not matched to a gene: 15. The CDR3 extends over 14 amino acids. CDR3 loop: CASVWDYSGRAPFF. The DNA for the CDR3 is TGTGCCAGCGTCTGGGACTATAGCGGGAGGGCCCCGTTCTTC.

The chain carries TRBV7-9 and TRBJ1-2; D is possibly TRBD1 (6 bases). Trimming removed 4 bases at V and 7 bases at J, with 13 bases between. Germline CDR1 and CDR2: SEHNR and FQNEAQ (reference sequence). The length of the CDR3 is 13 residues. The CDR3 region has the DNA TGTGCCAGCAGCTCCTATACAGGGTCTGGCTACACCTTC. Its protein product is CASSSYTGSGYTF.

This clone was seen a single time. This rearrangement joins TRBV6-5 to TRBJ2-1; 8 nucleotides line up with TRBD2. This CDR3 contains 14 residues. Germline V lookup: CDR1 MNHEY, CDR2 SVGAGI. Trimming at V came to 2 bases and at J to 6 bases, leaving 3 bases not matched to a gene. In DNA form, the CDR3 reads TGTGCCAGCAGTTACCTCGGGGGGGGCAATGAGCAGTTCTTC. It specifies CASSYLGGGNEQFF.

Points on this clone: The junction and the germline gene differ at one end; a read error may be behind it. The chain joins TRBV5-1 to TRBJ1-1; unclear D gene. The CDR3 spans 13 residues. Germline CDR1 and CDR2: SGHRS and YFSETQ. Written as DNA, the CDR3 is TGCGCCAGCAGAATTGACGGGAACACTGAGGCTTTCTTT. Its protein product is CASRIDGNTEAFF. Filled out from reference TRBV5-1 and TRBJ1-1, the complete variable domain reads KAGVTQTPRYLIKTRGQQVTLSCSPISGHRSVSWYQQTPGQGLQFLFEYFSETQRNKGNFPGRFSGRQFSNSRSEMNVSTLELGDSALYLCASRIDGNTEAFFGQGTRLTVV.

CDR3 nucleotides: TGTGCCAGCGCACCTTTCGGGGATCAGCCCCAGCATTTT. This gives the protein CASAPFGDQPQHF. The rearrangement uses TRBV6-5 and TRBJ1-5; no clear D gene. CDR1 is MNHEY, CDR2 SVGAGI, per germline. This CDR3 contains 13 residues. V dropped 8 bases and J dropped 5 bases, with 13 bases sitting between them.

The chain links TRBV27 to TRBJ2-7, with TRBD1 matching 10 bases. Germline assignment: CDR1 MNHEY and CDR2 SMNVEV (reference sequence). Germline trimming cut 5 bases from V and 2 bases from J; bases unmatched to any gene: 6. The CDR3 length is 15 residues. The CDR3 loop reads CASSRQGANPYEQYF. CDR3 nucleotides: TGTGCCAGCAGTCGACAGGGGGCAAACCCCTACGAGCAGTACTTC.

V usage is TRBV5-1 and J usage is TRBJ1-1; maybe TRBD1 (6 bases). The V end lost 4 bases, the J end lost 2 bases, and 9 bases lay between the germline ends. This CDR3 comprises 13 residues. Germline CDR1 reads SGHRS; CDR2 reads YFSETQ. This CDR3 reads CASSQDSNTEAFF. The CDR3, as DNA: TGCGCCAGCAGCCAGGACAGTAACACTGAAGCTTTCTTT.

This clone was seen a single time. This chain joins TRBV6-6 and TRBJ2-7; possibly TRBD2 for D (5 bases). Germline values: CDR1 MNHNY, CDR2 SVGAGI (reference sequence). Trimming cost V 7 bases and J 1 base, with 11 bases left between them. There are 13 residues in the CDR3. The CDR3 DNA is TGTGCCAGCAAAGCGGCAACATCCTACGAGCAGTACTTC. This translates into CASKAATSYEQYF.

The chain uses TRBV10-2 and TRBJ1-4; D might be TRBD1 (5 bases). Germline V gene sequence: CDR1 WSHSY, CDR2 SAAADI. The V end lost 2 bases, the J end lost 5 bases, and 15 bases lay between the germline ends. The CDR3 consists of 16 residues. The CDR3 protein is CASSESLGGKNEKLFF. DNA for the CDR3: TGCGCCAGCAGTGAGAGTCTCGGGGGGAAAAATGAAAAACTGTTTTTT.

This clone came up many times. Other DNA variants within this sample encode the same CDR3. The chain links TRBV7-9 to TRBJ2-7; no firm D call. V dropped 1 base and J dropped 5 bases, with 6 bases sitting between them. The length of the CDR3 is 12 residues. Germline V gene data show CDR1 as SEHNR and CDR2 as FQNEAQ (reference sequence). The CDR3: CASSLGPHEQYF. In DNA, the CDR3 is TGTGCCAGCAGCTTAGGGCCTCACGAGCAGTACTTC.

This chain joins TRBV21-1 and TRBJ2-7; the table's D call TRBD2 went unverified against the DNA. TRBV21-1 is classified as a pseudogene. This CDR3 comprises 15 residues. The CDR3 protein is CASRGISVLTYEQYF. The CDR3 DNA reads TGTGCCAGCAGAGGGATTAGCGTGCTAACCTACGAGCAGTACTTC.

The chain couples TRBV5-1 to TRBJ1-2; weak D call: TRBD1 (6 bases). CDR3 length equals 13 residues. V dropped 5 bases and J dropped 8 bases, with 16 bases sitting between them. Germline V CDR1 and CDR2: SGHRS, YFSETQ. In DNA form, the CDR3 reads TGCGCCAGCAGGGCGAACAGGGAAGGCGGCTACACCTTC. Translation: CASRANREGGYTF. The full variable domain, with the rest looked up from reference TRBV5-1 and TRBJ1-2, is KAGVTQTPRYLIKTRGQQVTLSCSPISGHRSVSWYQQTPGQGLQFLFEYFSETQRNKGNFPGRFSGRQFSNSRSEMNVSTLELGDSALYLCASRANREGGYTFGSGTRLTVV.

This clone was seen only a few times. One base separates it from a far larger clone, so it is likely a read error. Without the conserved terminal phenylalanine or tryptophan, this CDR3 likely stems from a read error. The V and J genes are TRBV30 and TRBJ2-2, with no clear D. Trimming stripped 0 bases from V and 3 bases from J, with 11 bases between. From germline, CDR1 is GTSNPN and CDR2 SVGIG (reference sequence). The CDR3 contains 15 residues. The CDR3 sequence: CAWSVKPRDTGELFS. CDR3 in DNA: TGTGCCTGGAGTGTAAAACCCCGGGACACCGGGGAGCTGTTTTCT.

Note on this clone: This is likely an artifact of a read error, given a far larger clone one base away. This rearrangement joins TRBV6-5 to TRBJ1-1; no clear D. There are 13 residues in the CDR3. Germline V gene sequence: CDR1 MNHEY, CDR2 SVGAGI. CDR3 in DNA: TGTGCCTGCAGCACCCTCGGGGTCCGGGAAGCTTTCTTT. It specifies CACSTLGVREAFF.

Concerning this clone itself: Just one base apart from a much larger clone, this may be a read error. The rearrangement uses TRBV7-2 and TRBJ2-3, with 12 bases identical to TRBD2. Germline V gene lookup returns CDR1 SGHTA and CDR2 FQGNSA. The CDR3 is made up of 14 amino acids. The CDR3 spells CASSSSGRGNTRYF. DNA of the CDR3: TGTGCCAGCAGCTCTAGCGGGAGGGGGAATACGCGGTATTTT.

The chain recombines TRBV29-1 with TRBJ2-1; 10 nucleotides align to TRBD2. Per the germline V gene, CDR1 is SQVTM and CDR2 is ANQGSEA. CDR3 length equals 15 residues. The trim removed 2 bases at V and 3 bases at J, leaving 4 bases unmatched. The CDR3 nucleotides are TGCAGCGTTGAAAGGGGACTAGCGTTCTACAATGAGCAGTTCTTC. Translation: CSVERGLAFYNEQFF.

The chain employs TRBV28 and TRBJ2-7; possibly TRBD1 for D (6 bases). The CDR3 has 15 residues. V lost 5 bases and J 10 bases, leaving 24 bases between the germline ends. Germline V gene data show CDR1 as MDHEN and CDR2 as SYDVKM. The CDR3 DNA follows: TGTGCCAGCAGTACCCTCGGACAGTCCCTGGCTCGACAGTACTTC. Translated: CASSTLGQSLARQYF.

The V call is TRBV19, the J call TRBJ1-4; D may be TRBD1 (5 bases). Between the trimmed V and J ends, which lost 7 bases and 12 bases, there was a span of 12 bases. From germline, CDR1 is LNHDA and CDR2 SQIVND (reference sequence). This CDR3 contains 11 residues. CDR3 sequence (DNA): TGTGCCAGTACTCGGGGGACGGAACTGTTTTTT. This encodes CASTRGTELFF. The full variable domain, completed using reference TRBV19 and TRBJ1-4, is DGGITQSPKYLFRKEGQNVTLSCEQNLNHDAMYWYRQDPGQGLRLIYYSQIVNDFQKGDIAEGYSVSREKKESFPLTVTSAQKNPTAFYLCASTRGTELFFGSGTQLSVL.

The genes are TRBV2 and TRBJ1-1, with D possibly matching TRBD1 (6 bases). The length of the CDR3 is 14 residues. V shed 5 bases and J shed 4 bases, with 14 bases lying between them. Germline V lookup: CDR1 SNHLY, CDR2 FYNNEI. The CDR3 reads CASSPQGGTTEAFF. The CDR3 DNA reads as TGTGCCAGCAGTCCACAGGGAGGTACCACTGAAGCTTTCTTT.

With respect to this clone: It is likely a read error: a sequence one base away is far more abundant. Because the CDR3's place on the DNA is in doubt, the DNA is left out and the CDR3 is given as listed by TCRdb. CDR3 amino acids: CASFGQGASEQCF. The V call is TRBV6-5, the J call TRBJ2-7; the DNA was not compared with TRBD1, the D call given in the table. Per germline, CDR1 MNHEY and CDR2 SVGAGI. The CDR3 totals 13 residues, both ends included.